One and the same sample provided the 14 T cell receptor beta chains below, sequenced in a study of T cell responses to AZD1222 COVID-19 vaccine. Sequencing was performed with immunoSEQ multiplex PCR; in TCRdb, only in-frame clones are kept and a portion is missing. Of approximately 150,000 clones in the sample, 70% to 90% are singletons; the top ten hold about 5.4%. Sequencing used peripheral blood, obtained 28 days after the second dose of the MenACWY control vaccine. Receptors were obtained from an adult who received the MenACWY meningococcal vaccine as a control.

This clone showed up just a few times. The chain is built from TRBV5-1 and TRBJ1-1; 7 nucleotides match TRBD1. Trimming took 5 bases from V and 0 from J; bases not matched to a gene: 4. The CDR3 runs 14 residues. The germline V gene encodes CDR1 SGHRS and CDR2 YFSETQ. Here the CDR3 reads CASRPTGMNTEAFF. The CDR3 DNA follows: TGCGCCAGCAGACCGACAGGGATGAACACTGAAGCTTTCTTT.

The V call is TRBV24-1, the J call TRBJ1-1; D ambiguous. Germline CDR1 KGHDR, CDR2 SFDVKD. V lost 9 bases and J lost 4, with 11 bases in between. This CDR3 has 12 amino acids. The CDR3 reads CATGAKGTEAFF. DNA for the CDR3: TGTGCCACCGGAGCCAAAGGCACTGAAGCTTTCTTT.

The rearrangement links TRBV5-8 to TRBJ2-1, with a weak D call TRBD1 (6 bases). The germline gives CDR1 SGHTS, CDR2 YDEGEE. CDR3 length: 17 residues. Trimming cost V 5 bases and J 12 bases, with 30 bases left between them. CDR3 sequence: CASRPIRGTQGKMWQFF. DNA for the CDR3: TGTGCCAGCAGGCCTATAAGGGGGACACAGGGTAAAATGTGGCAGTTCTTC.

This rearrangement joins TRBV28 to TRBJ2-3, with 9 bases matching TRBD1. After removal of 11 bases from V and 8 bases from J, the junction contained 17 bases not matched to a gene. This CDR3 is built from 15 residues. In germline, CDR1 is MDHEN, CDR2 SYDVKM. The CDR3 protein is CASSPGTGKVGTQYF. CDR3 nucleotides: TGTGCCTCTTCACCCGGGACAGGGAAAGTGGGTACGCAGTATTTT.

V gene TRBV7-3 combines with J gene TRBJ1-5, with TRBD1 matching 7 bases. The CDR3 consists of 14 residues. Germline V gene sequence: CDR1 SGHTA, CDR2 FQGTGA. J was trimmed by 2 bases and V by 7 bases; bases with no gene match: 5. DNA for the CDR3: TGTGCCAGCACCGGGACAGTTGGCAATCAGCCCCAGCATTTT. As protein: CASTGTVGNQPQHF.

This clone turned up a few times. The chain links TRBV2 to TRBJ1-1, with 9 bases matching TRBD1. From germline, CDR1 is SNHLY and CDR2 FYNNEI. This CDR3 comprises 14 residues. V gave up 7 bases and J gave up 0 bases; unmatched junction bases: 3. The CDR3 DNA follows: TGTGCCAGCAACACAGGGGGCTTGAACACTGAAGCTTTCTTT. Protein sequence: CASNTGGLNTEAFF.

This clone has only one observation. The V call is TRBV7-9, the J call TRBJ1-1; 7 bases match TRBD1. The germline V gene encodes CDR1 SEHNR and CDR2 FQNEAQ (reference sequence). This CDR3 is built from 15 residues. The V segment lost 2 bases and the J segment 7 bases; nucleotides outside the gene matches: 10. The CDR3 region is CASSLSRGRLNEAFF. In DNA, the CDR3 is TGTGCCAGCAGCTTATCAAGGGGGCGATTAAATGAAGCTTTCTTT.

The gene calls are TRBV18 and TRBJ2-2, with D possibly matching TRBD2 (6 bases). This CDR3 has 17 amino acids. Germline values: CDR1 KGHSH, CDR2 LQKENI. Trimming shortened V by 5 bases and J by 0 bases, and 16 bases separated the two germline ends. In DNA form, the CDR3 reads TGTGCCAGCTCAGCCTCAACGGGACTTTCGAACACCGGGGAGCTGTTTTTT. Its translation is CASSASTGLSNTGELFF.

The chain couples TRBV4-2 to TRBJ1-3; D gene ambiguous. The germline V and J ends were trimmed by 4 bases and 3 bases, with 10 bases remaining between them. Germline CDR1 LGHNA, CDR2 YNFKEQ. The CDR3 has 14 residues. This CDR3 reads CASSPGLDGNTIYF. CDR3 nucleotide sequence: TGTGCCAGCAGCCCGGGCCTAGATGGAAACACCATATATTTT.

The rearrangement uses TRBV5-5 and TRBJ2-1; TRBD1 matches at 7 bases. This CDR3 is built from 14 residues. Germline lookup yields CDR1 SGHKS and CDR2 YYEKEE (reference sequence). The ends lost 0 bases at V and 9 bases at J; junction bases unmatched: 6. CDR3 nucleotide sequence: TGTGCCAGCAGCTTGGACCCGACAGGGAGTGAGCAGTTCTTC. This encodes CASSLDPTGSEQFF.

Worth noting for this clone: The sample carries other DNA sequences with the same CDR3. The V gene is TRBV30, the J gene TRBJ1-3; D remains unclear. CDR1 is GTSNPN and CDR2 is SVGIG in the germline V gene (reference sequence). V lost 0 bases to trimming and J lost 0 bases, with 3 bases between them. The length of the CDR3 is 13 residues. The CDR3 coding sequence is TGTGCCTGGAGTGTGCTCTCTGGAAACACCATATATTTT. Residues: CAWSVLSGNTIYF.

The chain couples TRBV18 to TRBJ1-3; D uncertain. The CDR3 covers 14 residues. Germline V gene lookup returns CDR1 KGHSH and CDR2 LQKENI. The germline V and J ends were trimmed by 0 bases and 10 bases, with 13 bases remaining between them. The CDR3 coding sequence is TGTGCCAGCTCACCACCATATCTGGGAAGTACCATATATTTT. This translates into CASSPPYLGSTIYF.

This clone showed up just a few times. This sequence joins TRBV15 and TRBJ2-5, with 7 positions matching TRBD1. The trim removed 2 bases at V and 2 bases at J, leaving 11 bases unmatched. Per the germline V gene, CDR1 is LNHNV and CDR2 is YYDKDF (reference sequence). The CDR3 is 17 amino acids. The CDR3 DNA reads TGTGCCACCAGCAGACGCGCTCCGACAGGGTTGCAAGAGACCCAGTACTTC. Its protein is CATSRRAPTGLQETQYF.

V and J are TRBV2 and TRBJ1-2; 9 bases are a match to TRBD1. In germline, CDR1 is SNHLY, CDR2 FYNNEI. The CDR3 has 14 residues. The V segment lost 4 bases and the J segment 7 bases; nucleotides outside the gene matches: 7. CDR3 amino acids: CASSAEQGASGYTF. The CDR3 nucleotides are TGTGCCAGCAGTGCCGAACAGGGGGCAAGTGGCTACACCTTC.